The clone carrying this TCR beta chain was counted many times. The target antigen is unknown. Time point of the sample: technical triplicate 3. Input was some 1 million sorted T cells, either CD4+ or CD8+. The team produced cDNA through 5'RACE using 10-nucleotide random UMIs. TCRdb reprocessed the 5' RACE reads with MiXCR, giving one entry per CDR3 protein. The table shows 25,000 to 35,000 distinct CDR3 sequences, with around 16% occurring only once. The sample belongs to a study of neurological immune-mediated disorders. Study-level results: Private repertoires in all groups were suggested by the absence of shared CDR3 amino acid sequences among expanded clones across subjects.

This TCR was sampled from a female donor with HTLV-1-associated myelopathy (HAM/TSP). The source material was CD4+ T cells from blood.

The CDR3 DNA sequence: TGCGCCAGCAGCTTGTCAGGAGCCGCAACTAATGAAAAACTGTTTTTT. As protein: CASSLSGAATNEKLFF. The chain uses TRBV5-1 and TRBJ1-4, with D hard to call. CDR1 is SGHRS, CDR2 YFSETQ, per germline. CDR3 length equals 16 residues. V gave up 1 base and J gave up 0 bases, with 10 bases separating them.